This T cell receptor (beta chain) was observed in a study of neurological immune-mediated disorders. This sample's time point: technical triplicate 1. TCRdb redid the calling of the 5' RACE reads with MiXCR, one entry per CDR3 protein. The sample includes 40,000 or so distinct CDR3 sequences, over 8.5% seen only once; the top ten take around 3.9%. This clonotype was recorded many times. Germline V lookup: CDR1 SGHTA, CDR2 FQGNSA. The CDR3 loop spans 15 amino acids. The V segment lost 2 bases and the J segment 3 bases; nucleotides outside the gene matches: 6. This sequence joins TRBV7-2 and TRBJ2-7; 8 bases line up with TRBD1. Sequencing input: PBMCs. The TCR comes from a man in his 60s with HTLV-1-associated myelopathy (HAM/TSP). CDR3 bases: TGTGCCAGCAGCTTACCAGGACAGGGTGTCTACGAGCAGTACTTC. Translated: CASSLPGQGVYEQYF.